The 32 T cell receptor beta chains below were found in one sample sequenced in a study of CD8 T cells in ankylosing spondylitis. MiXCR was run by TCRdb on the 5' RACE reads, yielding one entry per CDR3 protein. The sample includes around 230,000 distinct CDR3 sequences, approximately 8% seen only once; the top ten take 4.8%. Sample: blood, either unsorted or a sorted T cell fraction (not recorded which). The receptors come from a female donor with ankylosing spondylitis or in good health (not recorded which).

A note on this clonotype: Given a much more abundant clone one base away, this may be a read error. The rearrangement uses TRBV28 and TRBJ1-2; maybe TRBD1 (5 bases). Per germline, CDR1 MDHEN and CDR2 SYDVKM. CDR3 length equals 16 residues. Trimming shortened V by 5 bases and J by 8 bases, and 24 bases separated the two germline ends. The CDR3 DNA reads as TGTGCCAGCAGTCACGGATCGGACATGGGGTCAGGAGGCTACACCTTC. Translating it yields CASSHGSDMGSGGYTF.

This chain links TRBV5-6 with TRBJ2-7; D is undetermined. V was clipped by 4 bases and J by 5 bases, with 13 bases between them. The CDR3 is made up of 13 amino acids. Germline V gene data show CDR1 as SGHDT and CDR2 as YYEEEE. CDR3 DNA sequence: TGTGCCAGCAGCCCCCCCCGTGCAGACGAGCAGTACTTC. Protein sequence: CASSPPRADEQYF.

This clonotype was picked up many times. J is TRBJ1-2 and V is TRBV29-1; unclear D gene. Germline values: CDR1 SQVTM, CDR2 ANQGSEA. The CDR3 spans 12 residues. CDR3 in DNA: TGCACCGCCGGTGGAGGTTTCGGGGGCTACACCTTC. This translates into CTAGGGFGGYTF.

The table lists this clonotype with many counts. The V and J genes are TRBV10-3 and TRBJ1-5; TRBD1 might be the D (6 bases). CDR1 and CDR2 (germline): ENHRY, SYGVKD. V lost 11 bases to trimming and J lost 5 bases, with 19 bases between them. The CDR3 consists of 14 residues. As DNA, the CDR3 is TGTGCCTCCTCCAGGACAGATGCCGATCAGCCCCAGCATTTT. Amino acids: CASSRTDADQPQHF.

Ten or more counts support this clonotype. The V call is TRBV3-1, the J call TRBJ2-1; TRBD2 matches at 14 bases. CDR3 length: 17 amino acids. Germline V gives CDR1 LGHDT, CDR2 YNNKEL (reference sequence). Trimming removed 5 bases from V and 5 bases from J; junction bases left unmatched: 8. CDR3 in amino acids: CASSGPGLAGGHNEQFF. CDR3 DNA sequence: TGTGCCAGCAGCGGACCTGGACTAGCGGGAGGACACAATGAGCAGTTCTTC.

Notes on this clonotype: Compared with germline, one end of the junction differs, possibly owing to a read error. The V call is TRBV11-2, the J call TRBJ1-4; no clear D. Germline lookup yields CDR1 SGHAT and CDR2 FQNNGV. The CDR3 is made up of 16 amino acids. CDR3 in amino acids: CTSSPRSDKVTTKLFF. The CDR3 DNA reads TGTACCAGCAGCCCCCGGAGCGATAAAGTAACAACCAAACTGTTTTTT. Using reference TRBV11-2 and TRBJ1-4 for the parts outside the CDR3, the full variable domain is EAGVAQSPRYKIIEKRQSVAFWCNPISGHATLYWYQQILGQGPKLLIQFQNNGVVDDSQLPKDRFSAERLKGVDSTLKIQPAKLEDSAVYLCTSSPRSDKVTTKLFFGSGTQLSVL.

Points on this clonotype: A read error may be the cause here, since a much bigger clone is one base away. The V call is TRBV20-1, the J call TRBJ2-1; 10 bases are a match to TRBD2. This CDR3 region has 16 residues. CDR1 and CDR2 (germline): DFQATT, SNEGSKA (reference sequence). The CDR3 DNA reads TGCTGTGCTTGCAGCGTGCGGACTAGCGGTTACAATGAGCAGTTCTTC. Its translation is CCACSVRTSGYNEQFF.

This chain links TRBV7-2 with TRBJ2-7; 9 bases line up with TRBD2. Germline V lookup: CDR1 SGHTA, CDR2 FQGNSA. Trimming at V came to 0 bases and at J to 2 bases, leaving 5 bases not matched to a gene. CDR3 length: 16 amino acids. Here the CDR3 reads CASSLAAGGATYEQYF. The CDR3 bases are TGTGCCAGCAGCTTAGCGGCGGGAGGGGCGACCTACGAGCAGTACTTC.

This clonotype was detected only a few times. This chain joins TRBV7-9 and TRBJ2-3, with 10 bases fitting TRBD2. Germline values: CDR1 SEHNR, CDR2 FQNEAQ (reference sequence). Trimming at V came to 5 bases and at J to 1 base, leaving 9 bases not matched to a gene. The CDR3 covers 17 residues. The DNA for the CDR3 is TGTGCCAGCAGCCCGGATCTAGCGGGAGCGGGCACAGATACGCAGTATTTT. Translation gives CASSPDLAGAGTDTQYF. The full variable domain, completed using reference TRBV7-9 and TRBJ2-3, is DTGVSQNPRHKITKRGQNVTFRCDPISEHNRLYWYRQTLGQGPEFLTYFQNEAQLEKSRLLSDRFSAERPKGSFSTLEIQRTEQGDSAMYLCASSPDLAGAGTDTQYFGPGTRLTVL.

This clonotype was detected once. The junction does not match germline at one end; this may be a read error. The chain employs TRBV25-1 and TRBJ2-7, with 15 bases matching TRBD2. Germline-derived CDR1 and CDR2 are MGHDK and SYGVNS. This CDR3 contains 14 residues. Here the CDR3 reads CASSGTSGRYEQCF. In DNA, the CDR3 is TGTGCCAGCAGCGGGACTAGCGGGAGGTACGAGCAGTGCTTC.

This clonotype was picked up a small number of times. The chain carries TRBV20-1 and TRBJ2-5; the match to TRBD2 covers 10 bases. The CDR3 has 18 residues. CDR1 is DFQATT, CDR2 SNEGSKA, per germline (reference sequence). J gave up 5 bases and V 0 bases, and 15 bases lay outside the gene matches. CDR3 DNA: TGCAGTGCTAGAGATTATCTCGCTAGCGGGAGATATGGGGAGACCCAGTACTTC. Its protein product is CSARDYLASGRYGETQYF.

Notes on this clonotype: This may be a read error: a much more frequent sequence differs by one nucleotide. V gene TRBV5-1 combines with J gene TRBJ2-3; perhaps TRBD1 as D (5 bases). This CDR3 has 16 amino acids. Trimming shortened V by 4 bases and J by 6 bases, and 21 bases separated the two germline ends. Germline-derived CDR1 and CDR2 are SGHRS and YFSETQ. The CDR3 DNA sequence: TGCGCCAGCAGCCACGGACCGGACACACCGGAGGATACGCAGTATTTT. This translates into CASSHGPDTPEDTQYF.

This clonotype came up many times. The chain is built from TRBV12-3 or TRBV12-4 and TRBJ2-5; the D call may be TRBD1 or TRBD2 (6 bases each). The CDR3 extends over 14 amino acids. V shed 3 bases and J shed 7 bases, with 15 bases lying between them. The CDR3, as DNA: TGTGCCAGCAGTTTCTGGCCCAGGGGAGGGACCCAGTACTTC. Translating it yields CASSFWPRGGTQYF.

Only a few counts were recorded for this clonotype. The chain has TRBV20-1 and TRBJ2-3; 7 nucleotides match TRBD2. Trimming at V came to 5 bases and at J to 2 bases, leaving 7 bases not matched to a gene. This CDR3 comprises 14 residues. The germline V gene has CDR1 DFQATT and CDR2 SNEGSKA (reference sequence). Written as DNA, the CDR3 is TGCAGTGCTGGGCTAGCGGCCACCACAGATACGCAGTATTTT. Its protein product is CSAGLAATTDTQYF.

This clonotype has ten or more counts. The V and J genes are TRBV20-1 and TRBJ2-7; 7 positions agree with TRBD2. The ends lost 6 bases at V and 2 bases at J; junction bases unmatched: 10. Germline V lookup: CDR1 DFQATT, CDR2 SNEGSKA (reference sequence). This CDR3 region has 14 residues. CDR3 nucleotides: TGCAGTGCCGTCCCAGCGGGATATACCTACGAGCAGTACTTC. As protein: CSAVPAGYTYEQYF.

This clonotype was observed a few times. This chain joins TRBV5-1 and TRBJ1-1; D gene ambiguous. Germline V gene lookup returns CDR1 SGHRS and CDR2 YFSETQ. Trimming left V 1 base short and J 1 base short, with 14 bases between. The CDR3 has 16 amino acids. The CDR3 sequence is CASSLMRASPNTEAFF. As DNA, the CDR3 is TGCGCCAGCAGCTTGATGAGAGCAAGTCCGAACACTGAAGCTTTCTTT.

This clonotype was seen many times. The chain couples TRBV4-3 to TRBJ2-5; 7 bases line up with TRBD1. Trimming at V came to 1 base and at J to 5 bases, leaving 10 bases not matched to a gene. This CDR3 has 16 residues. The germline CDR1 and CDR2 sequences are LGHNA and YSLEER. The CDR3, as DNA: TGCGCCAGCAGCCAAGTGCAGAAGGGGGCTCGGGAGACCCAGTACTTC. Translated: CASSQVQKGARETQYF.

This clonotype was counted many times. The J gene is TRBJ2-5, the V gene TRBV20-1; D tentatively reads TRBD1 or TRBD2 (5 bases each). The length of the CDR3 is 16 residues. The germline V gene has CDR1 DFQATT and CDR2 SNEGSKA (reference sequence). Between the trimmed V and J ends, which lost 5 bases and 3 bases, there was a span of 22 bases. This chain's CDR3 is CSASGTPGFGKETQYF. Written as DNA, the CDR3 is TGCAGTGCTTCCGGGACGCCTGGATTTGGGAAAGAGACCCAGTACTTC.

The table lists this clonotype with a few counts. The rearrangement joins TRBV18 to TRBJ2-1; tentative D call: TRBD2 (5 bases). This CDR3 has 14 residues. CDR1 and CDR2 from the germline V gene are KGHSH and LQKENI. Deletions cut 3 bases from V and 4 bases from J, with 10 bases between. This CDR3 is CASSPSGGYNEQFF. For the CDR3, the DNA is TGTGCCAGCTCACCGTCAGGCGGGTACAATGAGCAGTTCTTC.

This clonotype was picked up a small number of times. This chain joins TRBV6-2 or TRBV6-3 and TRBJ2-4, with D possibly matching TRBD2 (6 bases). Trimming cost V 6 bases and J 0 bases, with 6 bases left between them. The CDR3 loop spans 13 amino acids. In germline, CDR1 is MNHEY, CDR2 SVGEGT. CDR3 region: CASRGLAKNIQYF. In nucleotides, the CDR3 is TGTGCCAGCAGGGGACTAGCCAAAAACATTCAGTACTTC.

At least ten counts were recorded for this clonotype. V and J are TRBV6-2 or TRBV6-3 and TRBJ2-3; either TRBD1 or TRBD2 may supply D (5 bases each). Trimming took 7 bases from V and 1 from J, leaving 18 bases between them. This CDR3 comprises 16 residues. The germline CDR1 and CDR2 sequences are MNHEY and SVGEGT. In nucleotides, the CDR3 is TGTGCCAGCACCCGGAGGCAGGCCAGGGGCACAGATACGCAGTATTTT. Its translation: CASTRRQARGTDTQYF.

In its sample, this clonotype was seen many times. V is TRBV7-4 and J is TRBJ2-7; D remains unclear. CDR1 and CDR2 from the germline V gene are SGHVT and SQSDAQ. CDR3 size: 11 residues. The V end lost 8 bases, the J end lost 7 bases, and 12 bases lay between the germline ends. The CDR3 DNA follows: TGTGCCAGCCTGCGTGTGGGGGAGCAGTACTTC. Its protein is CASLRVGEQYF.

This clonotype was detected many times. The CDR3, as DNA: TGTGCCAGCAGCCTGACAGGGATCGGTCAGCCCCAGCATTTT. Translated, it gives CASSLTGIGQPQHF. The chain has TRBV9 and TRBJ1-5; 7 bases align to TRBD1. V gave up 4 bases and J gave up 6 bases; unmatched junction bases: 7. The germline gives CDR1 SGDLS, CDR2 YYNGEE. This CDR3 spans 14 amino acids.

This clonotype has ten or more counts. The chain uses TRBV7-7 and TRBJ2-3; 7 bases agree with TRBD2. This CDR3 spans 15 amino acids. V lost 5 bases to trimming and J lost 2 bases; unmatched junction nucleotides: 7. Germline V lookup: CDR1 SSHAT, CDR2 FNYEAQ (reference sequence). The CDR3, as DNA: TGTGCCAGCAGCCCCACAGCGGGGAACACAGATACGCAGTATTTT. It is translated as CASSPTAGNTDTQYF.

This clonotype was counted at least ten times. This chain connects TRBV7-3 to TRBJ2-5, with D uncertain. Germline assignment: CDR1 SGHTA and CDR2 FQGTGA. CDR3 size: 13 residues. V lost 2 bases to trimming and J lost 2 bases, with 6 bases between them. CDR3 DNA sequence: TGTGCCAGCAGCTTACAGTTACAAGAGACCCAGTACTTC. Encoded protein: CASSLQLQETQYF. Based on the CDR3 plus reference TRBV7-3 and TRBJ2-5, the full variable domain is GAGVSQTPSNKVTEKGKYVELRCDPISGHTALYWYRQSLGQGPEFLIYFQGTGAADDSGLPNDRFFAVRPEGSVSTLKIQRTERGDSAVYLCASSLQLQETQYFGPGTRLLVL.

This clonotype was observed at least ten times. This chain uses TRBV6-2 or TRBV6-3 with TRBJ2-4; no clear D gene. CDR3 length: 14 amino acids. V was shortened by 6 bases and J by 0 bases, with 9 bases between the two germline ends. Germline V gene sequence: CDR1 MNHEY, CDR2 SVGEGT. CDR3 nucleotides: TGTGCCAGCAGGGACCGAATAGCCAAAAACATTCAGTACTTC. Protein product: CASRDRIAKNIQYF.

The rearrangement uses TRBV19 and TRBJ1-5; the D gene is possibly TRBD1 (5 bases). The CDR3 is 13 residues long. V dropped 3 bases and J dropped 5 bases, with 8 bases sitting between them. Germline loops: CDR1 LNHDA, CDR2 SQIVND (reference sequence). CDR3 bases: TGTGCCAGTAGTATCGGGGGGGATCAGCCCCAGCATTTT. Its translation: CASSIGGDQPQHF.

A word on this clonotype: This may come from a read error, since a much larger clone is one base off. The chain links TRBV6-1 to TRBJ2-6; TRBD1 matches at 7 bases. Per the germline V gene, CDR1 is MNHNS and CDR2 is SASEGT. The CDR3 sequence is 15 residues long. CDR3 nucleotide sequence: TGTGCCAGCAGCCCCACAGGGGCTGGGGCCAACGTCCCGACTTTC. Translated: CASSPTGAGANVPTF.

Many counts were recorded for this clonotype. The chain uses TRBV10-3 and TRBJ2-5, with 7 bases lining up with TRBD2. The V gene end was trimmed by 10 bases and the J gene end by 5 bases; junction bases not matched to a gene: 7. This CDR3 is built from 12 residues. Germline V gene lookup returns CDR1 ENHRY and CDR2 SYGVKD. CDR3 region: CATRPGGETQYF. Written as DNA, the CDR3 is TGTGCCACCCGTCCGGGAGGTGAGACCCAGTACTTC.

J is TRBJ2-7 and V is TRBV7-2, with a weak D call TRBD1 (7 bases). The V gene's germline CDR1 is SGHTA and CDR2 FQGNSA. V was trimmed by 5 bases and J by 6 bases, leaving 14 bases between them. The CDR3 loop spans 13 amino acids. This CDR3 reads CASSPRQGLEQYF. The CDR3 nucleotides are TGTGCCAGCAGCCCCCGACAGGGACTCGAGCAGTACTTC.

As for this clonotype: Possible read error: a much larger clone is one base away. J is TRBJ2-1 and V is TRBV5-1, with 7 bases matching TRBD2. The CDR3 runs to 13 residues. Germline-derived CDR1 and CDR2 are SGHRS and YFSETQ. The CDR3 loop reads CTSSKLGRDEQFF. CDR3 in DNA: TGCACCAGCAGCAAACTAGGGAGGGATGAGCAGTTCTTC.

The V gene is TRBV7-2, the J gene TRBJ2-2, with TRBD1 matching over 9 bases. The CDR3 consists of 13 residues. The germline V gene encodes CDR1 SGHTA and CDR2 FQGNSA. J lost 8 bases, V lost 3 bases, and 1 base had no gene match. This chain's CDR3 is CASSFDRGGELFF. DNA for the CDR3: TGTGCCAGCAGCTTTGACAGGGGGGGGGAGCTGTTTTTT.